Listed here are 27 T cell receptor beta chains from one sample, sequenced in a study of cytomegalovirus exposure and HLA in healthy donors. Amplification used 60 Vbeta primers and 13 Jbeta primers. The table came from immunoSEQ multiplex PCR; TCRdb's copy has only in-frame clones and leaves some out. The table shows some 66,000 clones, with less than 80% occurring only once. The sequenced sample was PBMCs. These receptors were collected from a man between 60 and 70 years old in good health and CMV-seropositive.

The rearrangement links TRBV5-1 to TRBJ1-1; 10 nucleotides match TRBD1. V lost 0 bases to trimming and J lost 1 base; unmatched junction nucleotides: 9. The CDR3 consists of 18 residues. Germline V gives CDR1 SGHRS, CDR2 YFSETQ. DNA of the CDR3: TGCGCCAGCAGCTTGGGGGACAGGGGCCAGTATCCGAACACTGAAGCTTTCTTT. It codes for CASSLGDRGQYPNTEAFF.

A few counts support this clone. This chain joins TRBV10-3 and TRBJ2-7, with D perhaps TRBD2 (6 bases). The germline CDR1 and CDR2 sequences are ENHRY and SYGVKD. The CDR3 loop spans 15 amino acids. The ends were cut back, 3 bases at V and 7 bases at J, with 19 bases in the middle. As DNA, the CDR3 is TGTGCCATCAGTGATGCTCTACGGGGGTTTGGGGAGCAGTACTTC. Residues: CAISDALRGFGEQYF.

CDR3 sequence (DNA): TGTGCCAGCAGCTTTGTACAGAACCACGAGCAGTACTTC. It codes for CASSFVQNHEQYF. V usage is TRBV5-6 and J usage is TRBJ2-5; D call uncertain. The better agreement between TRBJ2-7 and the DNA end casts doubt on the J call. Germline assignment: CDR1 SGHDT and CDR2 YYEEEE. The CDR3 runs to 13 residues.

V is TRBV4-1 and J is TRBJ1-1; D not resolved. CDR1 is MGHRA and CDR2 is YSYEKL in the germline V gene. The CDR3 extends over 15 amino acids. V lost 4 bases and J lost 5, with 17 bases in between. The CDR3 loop is CASSRLRGSGTEAFF. The CDR3, as DNA: TGCGCCAGCAGCCGACTTCGAGGGTCGGGAACTGAAGCTTTCTTT.

The rearrangement joins TRBV10-3 to TRBJ2-3, with TRBD1 matching over 7 bases. V gave up 0 bases and J gave up 2 bases; unmatched junction bases: 5. Germline V lookup: CDR1 ENHRY, CDR2 SYGVKD. This CDR3 is 16 amino acids long. CDR3: CAISESGQEYTDTQYF. The DNA of the CDR3 is TGTGCCATCAGTGAGTCCGGACAGGAGTACACAGATACGCAGTATTTT.

A word on this clone: Germline and junction disagree at one end, which may indicate a read error. The chain carries TRBV7-9 and TRBJ2-7; no definite D call. The CDR3 contains 15 residues. The germline V gene has CDR1 SEHNR and CDR2 FQNEAQ (reference sequence). CDR3 sequence reads: CSSSSYRPGSYEQYF. In DNA, the CDR3 is TGTTCCAGCAGCTCCTATCGACCGGGCTCCTACGAGCAGTACTTC.

The genes are TRBV6-6 and TRBJ2-3; 9 bases fit TRBD2. From germline, CDR1 is MNHNY and CDR2 SVGAGI (reference sequence). Losses at the gene ends were 1 base for V and 3 bases for J; bases not matched to a gene: 2. CDR3 length equals 15 residues. CDR3 DNA: TGTGCCAGCAGTTACTTAGCGGGAGTTACAGATACGCAGTATTTT. Translation: CASSYLAGVTDTQYF.

The chain employs TRBV10-3 and TRBJ2-7; 7 bases agree with TRBD2. Germline values: CDR1 ENHRY, CDR2 SYGVKD. There are 13 residues in the CDR3. Trimming cost V 6 bases and J 3 bases; bases outside gene matches: 5. CDR3 sequence: CAIRSGTIYEQYF. In nucleotides, the CDR3 is TGTGCCATCAGGAGTGGGACTATCTACGAGCAGTACTTC.

The chain employs TRBV7-9 and TRBJ1-2, with D tentatively TRBD1 (5 bases). Germline V gene data show CDR1 as SEHNR and CDR2 as FQNEAQ (reference sequence). CDR3 length: 14 amino acids. V dropped 5 bases and J dropped 7 bases, with 17 bases sitting between them. CDR3 in DNA: TGTGCCAGCAGCCTTACCAGGGAAAGATCTGGCTACACCTTC. Amino acids: CASSLTRERSGYTF.

The gene calls are TRBV2 and TRBJ1-5; D unclear. V lost 4 bases, J lost 8 bases, and 12 bases lay in between. The CDR3 has 13 residues. CDR1 and CDR2 (germline): SNHLY, FYNNEI. The CDR3: CASSVETREPQHF. The CDR3 DNA sequence: TGTGCCAGCAGTGTAGAGACAAGAGAGCCCCAGCATTTT.

V usage is TRBV2 and J usage is TRBJ2-1; D ambiguous. The CDR3 runs to 13 residues. Germline V gives CDR1 SNHLY, CDR2 FYNNEI. V was shortened by 7 bases and J by 0 bases, with 7 bases between the two germline ends. CDR3 residues: CASNSISYNEQFF. The CDR3 DNA sequence: TGTGCCAGCAACTCTATCTCCTACAATGAGCAGTTCTTC.

This chain joins TRBV27 and TRBJ1-4; D is uncertain. Trimming cost V 0 bases and J 2 bases, with 16 bases left between them. In germline, CDR1 is MNHEY, CDR2 SMNVEV (reference sequence). CDR3 size: 18 residues. The CDR3 sequence: CASSLSGGRIRTNEKLFF. The CDR3 DNA sequence: TGTGCCAGCAGTTTATCGGGCGGGCGAATCCGCACTAATGAAAAACTGTTTTTT.

V and J are TRBV10-2 and TRBJ2-7, with 9 bases matching TRBD1. This CDR3 region has 15 residues. The germline V gene encodes CDR1 WSHSY and CDR2 SAAADI. The ends lost 0 bases at V and 1 base at J; junction bases unmatched: 1. The CDR3 loop is CASSESGTGSYEQYF. CDR3 nucleotide sequence: TGCGCCAGCAGTGAGTCCGGGACAGGGTCCTACGAGCAGTACTTC.

The rearrangement joins TRBV11-1 to TRBJ2-7; D is perhaps TRBD1 (6 bases). Per germline, CDR1 SGHAT and CDR2 FQDESV (reference sequence). Trimming took 3 bases from V and 2 from J, leaving 8 bases between them. This CDR3 is built from 13 residues. DNA of the CDR3: TGTGCCAGCAGCTTCGGACAGACCTACGAGCAGTACTTC. It encodes CASSFGQTYEQYF.

This chain links TRBV19 with TRBJ2-3; maybe TRBD1 (7 bases). The length of the CDR3 is 14 residues. The V end was cut by 4 bases, the J end by 3 bases, with 11 bases between. CDR1 and CDR2 from the germline V gene are LNHDA and SQIVND (reference sequence). The DNA for the CDR3 is TGTGCCAGTAGTAGGCCAGGGGGGACAGATACGCAGTATTTT. Translating it yields CASSRPGGTDTQYF.

The chain carries TRBV11-3 and TRBJ2-6; TRBD1 agrees at 11 bases. This CDR3 is built from 18 residues. V was clipped by 5 bases and J by 1 base; unmatched bases: 7. Germline CDR1 and CDR2: SGHNT and YENEEA. The CDR3 reads CASSRGQGAGSGANVLTF. In nucleotides, the CDR3 is TGTGCCAGCAGCCGCGGACAGGGGGCTGGATCTGGGGCCAACGTCCTGACTTTC.

The V gene is TRBV6-8, the J gene TRBJ2-7, with D tentatively TRBD1 (6 bases). The CDR3 consists of 16 residues. The V gene's germline CDR1 is MNHGY and CDR2 SAAAGT. Trimming stripped 7 bases from V and 8 bases from J, with 27 bases between. CDR3 region: CASNSLLQGQSVKQYF. CDR3 coding DNA: TGTGCCAGCAATTCCCTCTTACAGGGTCAATCGGTAAAGCAGTACTTC.

The CDR3 sequence is CASGDRGNTEAFF. CDR3 DNA sequence: TGTGCCAGCGGGGACAGGGGGAACACTGAAGCTTTCTTT. V gene TRBV6-6 combines with J gene TRBJ1-1; 10 bases are a match to TRBD1. The length of the CDR3 is 13 residues. The J segment lost 1 base and the V segment lost 8 bases, leaving 1 base of the junction unmatched. The germline V gene encodes CDR1 MNHNY and CDR2 SVGAGI (reference sequence).

This clone was detected only once. CDR3: CASSPTSGSYEQYF. CDR3 DNA: TGTGCCAGCAGCCCCACTAGCGGCTCCTACGAGCAGTACTTC. The chain carries TRBV7-2 and TRBJ2-7, with 8 nucleotides matching TRBD2. Unmatched junction bases numbered 3, after V lost 5 bases and J lost 0 bases. This CDR3 is 14 amino acids long. The germline gives CDR1 SGHTA, CDR2 FQGNSA. Together with reference TRBV7-2 and TRBJ2-7, the CDR3 gives the full variable domain: GAGVSQSPSNKVTEKGKDVELRCDPISGHTALYWYRQSLGQGLEFLIYFQGNSAPDKSGLPSDRFSAERTGGSVSTLTIQRTQQEDSAVYLCASSPTSGSYEQYFGPGTRLTVT.

The rearrangement uses TRBV6-5 and TRBJ2-7; tentatively, D is TRBD1 (6 bases). Deletions cut 6 bases from V and 7 bases from J, with 19 bases between. From germline, CDR1 is MNHEY and CDR2 SVGAGI. The CDR3 has 14 residues. The CDR3 nucleotides are TGTGCCAGCAGGGCCCCTAGGGGGACGGGGGAGCAGTACTTC. Protein sequence: CASRAPRGTGEQYF.

This clone was seen more than once but under ten times. The V call is TRBV6-1, the J call TRBJ2-7; 7 bases are shared with TRBD1. Germline CDR1 reads MNHNS; CDR2 reads SASEGT. J gave up 3 bases and V 2 bases, and 4 bases lay outside the gene matches. CDR3 length: 14 residues. The CDR3 bases are TGTGCCAGCAGTGAAAACGGACAGGACTACGAGCAGTACTTC. Protein sequence: CASSENGQDYEQYF.

This chain connects TRBV5-1 to TRBJ2-2; D perhaps matches TRBD2 (6 bases). The V end was cut by 4 bases, the J end by 7 bases, with 23 bases between. The CDR3 extends over 17 amino acids. CDR1 and CDR2 from the germline V gene are SGHRS and YFSETQ. This CDR3 reads CASSRFSRGGSNGELFF. CDR3 nucleotides: TGCGCCAGCAGCCGTTTTAGCCGTGGGGGGTCGAACGGGGAGCTGTTTTTT. Together with reference TRBV5-1 and TRBJ2-2, the CDR3 gives the full variable domain: KAGVTQTPRYLIKTRGQQVTLSCSPISGHRSVSWYQQTPGQGLQFLFEYFSETQRNKGNFPGRFSGRQFSNSRSEMNVSTLELGDSALYLCASSRFSRGGSNGELFFGEGSRLTVL.

This clone was picked up a small number of times. The CDR3: CASSYEGGPVETQYF. The CDR3, as DNA: TGTGCCAGCAGTTACGAGGGAGGGCCGGTGGAGACCCAGTACTTC. The chain has TRBV6-5 and TRBJ2-5; 7 positions match TRBD2. The J segment lost 5 bases and the V segment lost 2 bases, leaving 8 bases of the junction unmatched. Looked up from germline, CDR1 is MNHEY and CDR2 is SVGAGI. The CDR3 is 15 residues long.

The J gene is TRBJ1-1, the V gene TRBV9; D not certain. V was pared by 6 bases and J by 6 bases, with 18 bases between. Looked up from germline, CDR1 is SGDLS and CDR2 is YYNGEE. This CDR3 is built from 14 residues. CDR3 DNA: TGTGCCAGCACTTTTGACGGCACGACATCTGAAGCTTTCTTT. Protein: CASTFDGTTSEAFF.

The chain is built from TRBV7-2 and TRBJ2-3; 7 bases fit TRBD2. V lost 1 base and J lost 4; bases outside the gene matches: 5. The V gene's germline CDR1 is SGHTA and CDR2 FQGNSA. The CDR3 consists of 15 residues. CDR3: CASSLERGRPDTQYF. In DNA, the CDR3 is TGTGCCAGCAGCTTAGAGCGGGGTCGACCAGATACGCAGTATTTT.

The rearrangement links TRBV27 to TRBJ1-2; 7 positions match TRBD1. The V segment lost 5 bases and the J segment 8 bases; nucleotides outside the gene matches: 26. In germline, CDR1 is MNHEY, CDR2 SMNVEV (reference sequence). The CDR3 consists of 19 residues. The CDR3 DNA follows: TGTGCCAGCAGTCCCCGTTATCGTCCGCGGGACAGAACCAGTGAGGGCTACACCTTC. Protein product: CASSPRYRPRDRTSEGYTF.

This clone was seen a single time. This chain links TRBV11-2 with TRBJ2-7; maybe TRBD2 (6 bases). Germline V gives CDR1 SGHAT, CDR2 FQNNGV. The CDR3 loop spans 15 amino acids. V was trimmed by 0 bases and J by 1 base, leaving 10 bases between them. CDR3 protein: CASSLEAGDSYEQYF. The CDR3 DNA follows: TGTGCCAGCAGCTTAGAAGCGGGTGATTCCTACGAGCAGTACTTC.